This T cell receptor beta chain was recorded in a study of human T cells and chemical hapten exposure. The time point denotes: pre-sensitization, week 0. As for treatment: therapeutic diphenylcyclopropenone sensitization with weekly scalp DPC. This clonotype came up many times. MiXCR, run by TCRdb on the RACE reads, gives a single entry per CDR3 protein. The table lists approximately 370,000 distinct CDR3 sequences, approximately 5% of them singletons. The CDR3 runs to 14 residues. V lost 0 bases and J 6 bases, leaving 12 bases between the germline ends. Germline values: CDR1 SGHRS, CDR2 YFSETQ. This TCR was sampled from a woman aged 18 to 35 with alopecia areata. Some clones in this sample may be carry-over from other donors' samples. The chain links TRBV5-1 to TRBJ1-2, with D perhaps TRBD1 (5 bases). The specimen was whole blood, collected in connection with sensitization to the hapten diphenylcyclopropenone (DPC). CDR3 sequence (DNA): TGCGCCAGCAGCTTGGGAATGGGACGGGATGGCTACACCTTC. This gives the protein CASSLGMGRDGYTF.